This TCR beta chain was observed in a study of Tregs in tolerant kidney transplant recipients. Study-wide findings and caveats: Antigen-driven expansion was suggested because donor-specific Tregs expanded more than all Tregs in tolerant patients. The small number of patients limits these findings pending further validation. This study did not directly address biological reproducibility.

The CDR3 length is 15 residues. Germline assignment: CDR1 SGHRS and CDR2 YFSETQ. V lost 3 bases and J lost 0; bases outside the gene matches: 4. Recipients received nonmyeloablative bone marrow transplants from related graft donors, with transient mixed chimerism. Unstimulated regulatory T cells (CD4+CD25+CD127-), CD4+CD25- non-regulatory cells, CD4 and CD8 cells were FACS-sorted from thawed PBMCs. The table came from immunoSEQ multiplex PCR; TCRdb's copy has only in-frame clones and leaves some out. Here the sample spans tens of thousands of clones, 93% being singletons. On this clone itself: The target antigen is unknown.

The sequencing here drew on CD4+ T cells from blood (PBMCs), taken 12 months after the transplant. The chain recombines TRBV5-1 with TRBJ2-3, with 7 nucleotides matching TRBD1. The clonotype originates from a human patient who received a combined kidney and bone marrow transplant. The graft donor may be the source of some T cells. Here the CDR3 reads CASSSGQPSTDTQYF. CDR3 coding DNA: TGCGCCAGCAGCTCGGGACAGCCTAGCACAGATACGCAGTATTTT.